Presented here are 27 T cell receptor beta chains from one specimen sequenced in a study of T cells after yellow fever vaccination (dated by TCRdb to about 2019). What this sample's treatment or condition label stands for: live attenuated yellow fever vaccine strain. Library generation was performed with 5' RACE. TCRdb shows the sequencer as Illumina NovaSeq 6000. Using fastp at Q25 and MiXCR, TCRdb reprocessed the public reads and kept productive beta chains. Every entry covers one CDR3 protein and lists the most common genes and DNA from its rows. The table for this sample lists around 120,000 distinct CDR3 sequences; roughly 15% of them were counted only once. The ten largest clones take up 35% to 45% of the sample. The sequencing here drew on CD8+ T cells sorted from PBMCs, taken 5 days after the yellow fever booster vaccination. The source is a man between 18 and 35 years old who received the YFV17D yellow fever vaccine.

This clonotype showed up just a few times. This chain joins TRBV13 and TRBJ2-1, with D tentatively TRBD1 (5 bases). Germline CDR1 and CDR2: PRHDT and FYEKMQ (reference sequence). This CDR3 region has 17 residues. The germline V and J ends were trimmed by 4 bases and 5 bases, with 21 bases remaining between them. CDR3 residues: CASSSRTREDYDNEQFF. CDR3 in DNA: TGTGCCAGCAGCTCGCGGACAAGGGAAGATTACGACAATGAGCAGTTCTTC.

This clonotype has a count of ten or more. The chain employs TRBV20-1 and TRBJ1-2; tentatively, D is TRBD1 (6 bases). Trimming cost V 4 bases and J 5 bases, with 20 bases left between them. The V gene's germline CDR1 is DFQATT and CDR2 SNEGSKA (reference sequence). CDR3 length: 15 residues. CDR3 residues: CSAKGPGANLYGYTF. The CDR3 bases are TGCAGTGCTAAGGGGCCAGGGGCGAACCTATATGGCTACACCTTC.

This rearrangement joins TRBV4-3 to TRBJ2-6; TRBD2 matches at 7 bases. The trim removed 0 bases at V and 0 bases at J, leaving 2 bases unmatched. This CDR3 has 17 residues. Germline loops: CDR1 LGHNA, CDR2 YSLEER. This CDR3 is CASSQDGGGSGANVLTF. In DNA form, the CDR3 reads TGCGCCAGCAGCCAAGATGGGGGGGGCTCTGGGGCCAACGTCCTGACTTTC.

The chain uses TRBV5-4 and TRBJ2-7; D is possibly TRBD1 (6 bases). Trimming shortened V by 4 bases and J by 12 bases, and 26 bases separated the two germline ends. The CDR3 runs to 15 residues. The germline gives CDR1 SGHNT, CDR2 YYREEE (reference sequence). The DNA for the CDR3 is TGTGCCAGCAGCCCCGAGGATCCACAGGGTGAGGTTCCGTACGTC. Translated: CASSPEDPQGEVPYV.

The chain carries TRBV28 and TRBJ1-4; D perhaps matches TRBD1 (5 bases). There are 12 residues in the CDR3. Per germline, CDR1 MDHEN and CDR2 SYDVKM. The V end was cut by 5 bases, the J end by 7 bases, with 8 bases between. For the CDR3, the DNA is TGTGCCAGCAGTCGGGACTTTGAAAAACTGTTTTTT. This gives the protein CASSRDFEKLFF.

The chain couples TRBV11-3 to TRBJ1-2, with 7 bases fitting TRBD1. J was trimmed by 6 bases and V by 4 bases; bases with no gene match: 5. Germline CDR1 is SGHNT and CDR2 is YENEEA. The CDR3 spans 13 residues. CDR3 bases: TGTGCCAGCAGCTCCGGGACAGTCCATGGCTACACCTTC. The encoded protein is CASSSGTVHGYTF.

V gene TRBV6-6 combines with J gene TRBJ2-7; tentative D call: TRBD2 (6 bases). The germline V gene encodes CDR1 MNHNY and CDR2 SVGAGI (reference sequence). Trimming removed 1 base at V and 9 bases at J, with 7 bases between. The CDR3 has 11 residues. CDR3 DNA sequence: TGTGCCAGCAGTTACTGGGGAGGGCAGTACTTC. Protein sequence: CASSYWGGQYF.

The CDR3 here is CASSPTGETQYF. In DNA, the CDR3 is TGTGCCAGCAGCCCTACGGGAGAGACCCAGTACTTC. The gene calls are TRBV16 and TRBJ2-5, with unresolved D. Between the trimmed V and J ends, which lost 4 bases and 4 bases, there was a span of 7 bases. The CDR3 runs 12 residues. The germline gives CDR1 KGHSY, CDR2 FQNENV.

The V gene is TRBV6-1, the J gene TRBJ1-2; D unresolved. Germline CDR1 and CDR2: MNHNS and SASEGT. Trimming cost V 2 bases and J 0 bases, with 13 bases left between them. The CDR3 has 16 amino acids. The CDR3 protein is CASSESGVFANYGYTF. The CDR3, as DNA: TGTGCCAGCAGTGAAAGTGGGGTCTTCGCTAACTATGGCTACACCTTC.

There are many counts of this clonotype. The chain combines TRBV7-9 with TRBJ2-7, with 10 positions matching TRBD2. This CDR3 comprises 14 residues. CDR1 and CDR2 (germline): SEHNR, FQNEAQ (reference sequence). V shed 2 bases, J shed 6 bases, and the junction held 4 bases outside the gene matches. CDR3 bases: TGTGCCAGCAGCTTACAGCGGGGGGGGTCCGAGCAGTACTTC. This gives the protein CASSLQRGGSEQYF.

Written as DNA, the CDR3 is TGTGCCAGCAGCTCTGCTGGGGTTGGCCCTGGAAACACCATATATTTT. Translation gives CASSSAGVGPGNTIYF. The chain has TRBV11-2 and TRBJ1-3, with unresolved D. This CDR3 region has 16 residues. Germline lookup yields CDR1 SGHAT and CDR2 FQNNGV. Trimming stripped 4 bases from V and 2 bases from J, with 15 bases between.

V gene TRBV27 combines with J gene TRBJ2-1; 11 bases match TRBD2. This CDR3 contains 15 residues. J gave up 7 bases and V 5 bases, and 7 bases lay outside the gene matches. Germline V CDR1 and CDR2: MNHEY, SMNVEV (reference sequence). The CDR3: CASSVLAGAGNEQFF. The CDR3 DNA follows: TGTGCCAGCAGTGTACTAGCGGGGGCAGGTAATGAGCAGTTCTTC.

The rearrangement uses TRBV6-2 or TRBV6-3 and TRBJ2-7; the match to TRBD1 covers 8 bases. The CDR3 has 14 residues. The J segment lost 2 bases and the V segment lost 6 bases, leaving 6 bases of the junction unmatched. CDR1 MNHEY and CDR2 SVGEGT come from the germline V gene. The chain's CDR3 is CASSPAGGPYEQYV. CDR3 DNA: TGTGCCAGCAGCCCCGCAGGGGGCCCCTACGAGCAGTACGTC.

V gene TRBV19 combines with J gene TRBJ2-7; no definite D call. The germline V and J ends were trimmed by 5 bases and 1 base, with 18 bases remaining between them. Germline V gene data show CDR1 as LNHDA and CDR2 as SQIVND (reference sequence). The CDR3 is made up of 16 amino acids. The chain's CDR3 is CASSPFSGGTSYEQYF. The CDR3 DNA is TGTGCCAGTAGTCCCTTTTCGGGTGGCACTTCCTACGAGCAGTACTTC.

This clonotype was counted only a few times. In DNA form, the CDR3 reads TGTGCCAGCAGTCCGACCAATACAGGTAACACTGAAGCTTTCTTT. This encodes CASSPTNTGNTEAFF. The chain joins TRBV13 to TRBJ1-1; D is perhaps TRBD1 (5 bases). The CDR3 is 15 amino acids. Trimming shortened V by 6 bases and J by 2 bases, and 16 bases separated the two germline ends. Germline V gene sequence: CDR1 PRHDT, CDR2 FYEKMQ (reference sequence).

This clonotype was recorded many times. V usage is TRBV4-3 and J usage is TRBJ2-1; TRBD2 might be the D (6 bases). CDR3 length: 13 residues. Between the trimmed V and J ends, which lost 2 bases and 6 bases, there was a span of 8 bases. CDR1 LGHNA and CDR2 YSLEER come from the germline V gene. The CDR3 nucleotides read TGCGCCAGCAGCCAACGGAGGGGCAATGAGCAGTTCTTC. Residues: CASSQRRGNEQFF.

The chain is built from TRBV7-6 and TRBJ1-1; D is ambiguous. V lost 4 bases and J 1 base, leaving 7 bases between the germline ends. Looked up from germline, CDR1 is SGHVS and CDR2 is FNYEAQ. The CDR3 sequence is 13 residues long. The CDR3 spells CASSSTRNTEAFF. For the CDR3, the DNA is TGTGCCAGCAGCTCGACAAGGAACACTGAAGCTTTCTTT.

V usage is TRBV6-2 or TRBV6-3 and J usage is TRBJ2-5, with 8 bases fitting TRBD2. The germline gives CDR1 MNHEY, CDR2 SVGEGT. The CDR3 runs 12 residues. V was clipped by 5 bases and J by 6 bases; unmatched bases: 2. Here the CDR3 reads CASSSGGKTQYF. CDR3 DNA sequence: TGTGCCAGCAGTAGCGGGGGAAAGACCCAGTACTTC.

This clonotype has only a few counts. V usage is TRBV12-3 or TRBV12-4 and J usage is TRBJ1-2, with 11 positions matching TRBD1. CDR3 length: 15 residues. V was clipped by 6 bases and J by 13 bases; unmatched bases: 16. The CDR3 coding sequence is TGTGCCAGCAGCGGATCCGGGGACAGGGGGTGGGAGTGCACCTTC. This gives the protein CASSGSGDRGWECTF.

The chain carries TRBV13 and TRBJ1-1; D is undetermined. The V and J ends lost 4 bases and 2 bases respectively, with 11 bases between them. The CDR3 has 14 amino acids. Germline CDR1 reads PRHDT; CDR2 reads FYEKMQ (reference sequence). CDR3 in DNA: TGTGCCAGCAGCTCGCGCGAGGGAAACACTGAAGCTTTCTTT. Its translation is CASSSREGNTEAFF.

V is TRBV7-8 and J is TRBJ1-2; 10 bases fit TRBD1. Germline V gene sequence: CDR1 SGHVS, CDR2 FQNEAQ. V lost 0 bases, J lost 5 bases, and 6 bases stayed unmatched. The length of the CDR3 is 16 residues. The CDR3 loop reads CASSLARTGGGYGYTF. The CDR3 region has the DNA TGTGCCAGCAGCTTAGCCCGGACAGGGGGGGGTTATGGCTACACCTTC.

In this sample, this clonotype turned up a few times. The chain recombines TRBV27 with TRBJ2-1, with 7 bases matching TRBD1. This CDR3 region has 16 residues. V dropped 8 bases and J dropped 4; count of bases not matched to a gene: 14. Per germline, CDR1 MNHEY and CDR2 SMNVEV (reference sequence). The DNA of the CDR3 is TGTGCCAGCGCGCCTCGCCACAGGGGACGGTACAATGAGCAGTTCTTC. The encoded protein is CASAPRHRGRYNEQFF.

This clonotype was counted once. This chain connects TRBV12-3 or TRBV12-4 to TRBJ1-2; a weak D match, TRBD1 (6 bases). Trimming took 8 bases from V and 6 from J, leaving 13 bases between them. The CDR3 is made up of 12 amino acids. CDR3 protein: CASGIYRDGYTF. The CDR3 DNA reads as TGTGCCAGCGGCATATACAGGGATGGCTACACCTTC.

The chain carries TRBV7-6 and TRBJ2-7, with 10 nucleotides matching TRBD2. The CDR3 runs to 13 residues. Germline V gene data show CDR1 as SGHVS and CDR2 as FNYEAQ. Trimming removed 4 bases from V and 6 bases from J; junction bases left unmatched: 3. In DNA, the CDR3 is TGTGCCAGCAGCTCGGGACTAGCGCGCGAGCAGTACTTC. Residues: CASSSGLAREQYF. The whole variable domain, remainder taken from reference TRBV7-6 and TRBJ2-7, is GAGVSQSPRYKVTKRGQDVALRCDPISGHVSLYWYRQALGQGPEFLTYFNYEAQQDKSGLPNDRFSAERPEGSISTLTIQRTEQRDSAMYRCASSSGLAREQYFGPGTRLTVT.

This clonotype was counted a few times. The rearrangement uses TRBV20-1 and TRBJ2-1, with 10 bases aligning to TRBD1. The CDR3 loop spans 14 amino acids. Trimming took 4 bases from V and 6 from J; bases not matched to a gene: 6. Germline lookup yields CDR1 DFQATT and CDR2 SNEGSKA (reference sequence). This CDR3 is CSATGTGVSNEQFF. The CDR3 nucleotides read TGCAGTGCTACCGGGACAGGGGTTTCCAATGAGCAGTTCTTC.

At least ten counts were recorded for this clonotype. Written as DNA, the CDR3 is TGCGCCAGCAGCCAAAGGGATGGGGGTCGGTCACCCCTCCACTTT. Amino acids: CASSQRDGGRSPLHF. The chain is built from TRBV4-3 and TRBJ1-6, with a possible D match to TRBD1 (5 bases). Trimming removed 2 bases from V and 10 bases from J, with 15 bases in between. CDR1 and CDR2 from the germline V gene are LGHNA and YSLEER. CDR3 size: 15 residues.

The V and J genes are TRBV4-1 and TRBJ1-1; a possible D gene is TRBD1 (5 bases). The germline V gene encodes CDR1 MGHRA and CDR2 YSYEKL. The CDR3 extends over 12 amino acids. V was clipped by 3 bases and J by 6 bases, with 8 bases between them. CDR3 amino acids: CASSHREPEAFF. The DNA for the CDR3 is TGCGCCAGCAGCCACAGGGAGCCTGAAGCTTTCTTT.